This is a list of T cell receptor beta chains from one sample in a study of memory CD4+ T cells and cytomegalovirus serostatus. The method was immunoSEQ multiplex PCR; TCRdb's version includes in-frame clones alone and lacks a portion of them. The top ten hold roughly 0.88% of the sample, which has over 60,000 clones, around 86% seen once. The sequencing input was memory CD4+ T cells from blood. These receptors originate from an adult in good health and CMV-seronegative. Each CDR3 is given with its conserved first and last residue. D genes are given only for firm matches. Clone size is not always given. Where it is, it says once, few, many or a class for expanded clones.

V: TRBV27
size: NA
D: TRBD2
J: TRBJ2-2
DNA: TGTGCCAGCAGTTTATCCCTACTAGCGGGAGAGGACACCGGGGAGCTGTTTTTT
CDR3: CASSLSLLAGEDTGELFF

V: TRBV7-3
size: NA
D: NA
J: TRBJ1-1
DNA: TGTGCCAGCAGCTTAATGGGAAAGGCCGTGAACACTGAAGCTTTCTTT
CDR3: CASSLMGKAVNTEAFF

V: TRBV19
size: NA
D: NA
J: TRBJ2-1
DNA: TGTGCCAGTAGTATTCGAAGGGGGGGAAATGAGCAGTTCTTC
CDR3: CASSIRRGGNEQFF

V: TRBV7-9
size: NA
D: NA
J: TRBJ2-7
DNA: TGTGCCAGCAGCCCCGAGAGGGGCGAGCAGTACTTC
CDR3: CASSPERGEQYF

V: TRBV7-9
size: NA
D: NA
J: TRBJ1-1
DNA: TGTGCCAGCAGCTTAAATGTGGGGACTGAAGCTTTCTTT
CDR3: CASSLNVGTEAFF

V: TRBV27
size: NA
D: NA
J: TRBJ1-4
DNA: TGTGCCAGCAGTTTACCCGGCCGGGGGGCAGGGGAAAAACTGTTTTTT
CDR3: CASSLPGRGAGEKLFF

V: TRBV6-6
size: NA
D: TRBD1
J: TRBJ2-1
DNA: TGTGCCAGCAGTTTATCGGGACAGGGGGCGAATGAGCAGTTCTTC
CDR3: CASSLSGQGANEQFF

V: TRBV6-5
size: NA
D: TRBD2
J: TRBJ2-7
DNA: TGTGCCAGCAGACCCCAGGGGCGGGGGGGCTACGAGCAGTACTTC
CDR3: CASRPQGRGGYEQYF

V: TRBV6-1
size: NA
D: NA
J: TRBJ2-5
DNA: TGTGCCAGCAGGGCCCCCGGGGGCTACCAAGAGACCCAGTACTTC
CDR3: CASRAPGGYQETQYF

V: TRBV6-5
size: NA
D: NA
J: TRBJ2-3
DNA: TGTGCCAGCAGTTACCAAGGCGGGACTAGCACAGATACGCAGTATTTT
CDR3: CASSYQGGTSTDTQYF

V: TRBV5-1
size: NA
D: NA
J: TRBJ2-1
DNA: TGCGCCAGCAGCTTGGATAGCCGATCCGGGTATGAGCAGTTCTTC
CDR3: CASSLDSRSGYEQFF

V: TRBV6-4
size: NA
D: NA
J: TRBJ1-2
DNA: TGTGCCAGCAGTGTGTCTCCGGGGTATGGCTACACCTTC
CDR3: CASSVSPGYGYTF

V: TRBV6-6
size: few
D: NA
J: TRBJ1-1
DNA: TGTGCCAGCAGTTCTCGGACTCCCTGGTGGGCTTTCTTT
CDR3: CASSSRTPWWAFF

V: TRBV2
size: NA
D: NA
J: TRBJ1-5
DNA: TGTGCCAGCAGCCCCCAGGGAGGCAATCAGCCCCAGCATTTT
CDR3: CASSPQGGNQPQHF

V: TRBV28
size: NA
D: NA
J: TRBJ1-3
DNA: TGTGCCAGCAGTACGACGCGCTCTGGAAACACCATATATTTT
CDR3: CASSTTRSGNTIYF

V: TRBV6-5
size: NA
D: NA
J: TRBJ2-1
DNA: TGTGCCAGCAGTTACGTGTCCCCGCCCGGGAATGAGCAGTTCTTC
CDR3: CASSYVSPPGNEQFF

V: TRBV4-1
size: NA
D: TRBD1
J: TRBJ2-2
DNA: TGCGCCAGCAGCCGTCGCTCACAGGGGATGTGGACCGGGGAGCTGTTTTTT
CDR3: CASSRRSQGMWTGELFF

V: TRBV9
size: NA
D: NA
J: TRBJ2-1
DNA: TGTGCCAGCAGCGCAATGGGGGGGGCGGACAATGAGCAGTTCTTC
CDR3: CASSAMGGADNEQFF

V: TRBV29-1
size: NA
D: TRBD1
J: TRBJ1-5
DNA: TGCAGCGCACAGGGGGATAGCAATCAGCCCCAGCATTTT
CDR3: CSAQGDSNQPQHF

V: TRBV7-2
size: NA
D: NA
J: TRBJ1-2
DNA: TGTGCCAGCAGCGAGAGGTCCATGGTTGGAGGCTACACCTTC
CDR3: CASSERSMVGGYTF